These T cell receptor beta chains were read from a single sample in a study of cytomegalovirus exposure and HLA in healthy donors. The assay was immunoSEQ multiplex PCR, and TCRdb's table has in-frame clones only and misses some. The sample has 150,000 to 200,000 clones, 60% to 85% seen once. The source material was PBMCs. These receptors were collected from a woman aged 40 to 49 in good health and CMV-seronegative. The CDR3 runs from the conserved cysteine through the conserved F or W. The order of the fields is clone size, D gene, J gene, V gene, CDR3 protein, CDR3 DNA. A D gene is named only where the DNA matches it firmly. Size tells how often a clone was seen (once, few, many) or the class of an expanded clone, and some rows leave it out.

>-|-|TRBJ2-1|TRBV9
CASSGTSEEQFF
TGTGCCAGCAGCGGGACTTCGGAGGAGCAGTTCTTC
>-|-|TRBJ2-4|TRBV7-9
CASSPLLAKSIQYF
TGTGCCAGCAGCCCACTACTAGCCAAAAGCATTCAGTACTTC
>-|TRBD2|TRBJ2-3|TRBV15
CATRVNLAGPQYF
TGTGCCACCAGAGTGAACCTAGCGGGCCCGCAGTATTTT
>-|TRBD2|TRBJ2-1|TRBV4-3
CASSREVGLADNEQFF
TGCGCCAGCAGCCGTGAGGTGGGACTAGCGGACAATGAGCAGTTCTTC
>-|TRBD2|TRBJ2-3|TRBV4-3
CASSRQLAGDSTDTQYF
TGCGCCAGCAGCCGCCAACTAGCGGGGGATAGCACAGATACGCAGTATTTT
>-|TRBD2|TRBJ2-3|TRBV9
CASSVEPSGHTDTQYF
TGTGCCAGCAGCGTAGAGCCTAGCGGGCACACAGATACGCAGTATTTT
>-|TRBD2|TRBJ2-7|TRBV19
CASSRQLAGLFYEQYF
TGTGCCAGTAGTAGACAACTAGCGGGGCTTTTCTACGAGCAGTACTTC
>-|-|TRBJ2-2|TRBV6-6
CASSIPTNRNTGELFF
TGTGCCAGCAGCATACCGACCAACAGGAACACCGGGGAGCTGTTTTTT
>once|TRBD2|TRBJ2-7|TRBV11-2
CASSPGLAGGYEQYF
TGTGCCAGCAGCCCGGGACTAGCGGGAGGCTACGAGCAGTACTTC
>once|-|TRBJ2-5|TRBV5-5
CASSPGGFGETQYF
TGTGCCAGCAGCCCCGGCGGGTTCGGCGAGACCCAGTACTTC